This T cell receptor beta chain was sequenced for a study of blood T cell repertoires in COVID-19 (TCRdb year 2020). With respect to the entire study: Collaborator samples came from the United States, Italy and Spain and covered acute and convalescent phases of COVID-19. The prospective study material was composed of cDNA or gDNA derived from T cells, B-cell-depleted T cells, or PBMCs. Deeply sampled blood TCRbeta repertoires from subjects exposed to, actively infected with, or recovered from COVID-19 were included in the dataset. A freely available public database, intended as a resource for researchers studying the immune response to SARS-CoV-2, is where the repertoires were released. The samples were drawn from two sources: the first 160 participants of the ongoing ImmuneRACE study, and about 1,300 subjects contributed by 6 global collaborators. A de-identified subject ID, COVID-19 status, age in years and sex were almost always included in the sample metadata. Where available, HLA class I and class II types were taken from metadata supplied by the sample provider and were not determined by assay-based typing. General study outcomes and caveats: The quantity of clinical and demographic metadata differed by source and by participant and was supplied without curation.

TCRbeta CDR3 regions were amplified from genomic DNA using the immunoSEQ Assay, a bias-controlled multiplex PCR. As for the original processing: The number of nucleated cells in each sample was estimated from the amplification of reference gene primers within the assay. To quantify the absolute abundance of each unique TCRbeta CDR3 rearrangement, sequence reads were collapsed and filtered. For each sample, productive Simpson clonality was calculated as the square root of Simpson's diversity index across productive rearrangements. TCRdb mirrors the immuneACCESS table, restricted to in-frame sequences. Some clones are absent from its copies; in checked studies, under half trace to an unresolved V gene, and the reason for the others is unknown. That table furnishes V, J and clone size, whereas the DNA furnished D and trimming. In all, the sample holds fewer than 300,000 clones, and 70% to 90% of those were seen once. Jointly, the top ten make up approximately 10% of the sample.

Concerning this clone itself: Its specific antigen is unknown. No much larger clone is present one base from it, and per-base qualities are unavailable.

Trimming at the junction amounts to 0 bases on V and 3 bases on J, and the germline ends lie 6 bases apart. Counted from cysteine to phenylalanine, this CDR3 has 13 amino acids. The kept DNA is CDR3 alone, 39 bases in frame from the first base. CDR1 SGHNT and CDR2 YYREEE were looked up in the germline V gene (reference sequence). In Seattle, one collaborating source enrolled patients while the infection was active and tracked those patients longitudinally over the course of disease. The collaborating institutions used their own protocols to collect whole blood in K2EDTA tubes. Collaborator samples were shipped for TCRbeta analysis as frozen whole blood, isolated PBMCs, or DNA extracted from either sample type.

Specimen: peripheral blood. The chain uses TRBV5-4 and TRBJ2-5; a confident D gene designation cannot be given. The source of this sequence is a man in his fifties with COVID-19, enrolled during active disease. The encoded CDR3 is CASSLVTKETQYF. The nucleotides read TGTGCCAGCAGCTTGGTTACTAAAGAGACCCAGTACTTC.